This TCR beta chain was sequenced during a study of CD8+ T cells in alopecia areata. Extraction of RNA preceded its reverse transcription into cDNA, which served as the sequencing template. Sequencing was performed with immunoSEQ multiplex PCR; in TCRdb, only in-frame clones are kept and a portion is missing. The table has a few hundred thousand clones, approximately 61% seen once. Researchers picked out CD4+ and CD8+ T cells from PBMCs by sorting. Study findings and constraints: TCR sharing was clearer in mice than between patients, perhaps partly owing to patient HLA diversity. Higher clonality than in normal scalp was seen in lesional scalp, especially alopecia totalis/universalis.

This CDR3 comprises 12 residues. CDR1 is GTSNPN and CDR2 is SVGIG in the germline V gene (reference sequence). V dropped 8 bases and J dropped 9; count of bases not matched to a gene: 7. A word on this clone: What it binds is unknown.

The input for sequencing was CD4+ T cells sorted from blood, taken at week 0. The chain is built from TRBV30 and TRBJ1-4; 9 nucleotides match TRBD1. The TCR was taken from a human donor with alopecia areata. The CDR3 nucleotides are TGTGCCGGGGACAGGGATTCGAAAAAACTGTTTTTT. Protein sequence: CAGDRDSKKLFF. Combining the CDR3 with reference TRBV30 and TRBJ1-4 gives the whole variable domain SQTIHQWPATLVQPVGSPLSLECTVEGTSNPNLYWYRQAAGRGLQLLFYSVGIGQISSEVPQNLSASRPQDRQFILSSKKLLLSDSGFYLCAGDRDSKKLFFGSGTQLSVL.